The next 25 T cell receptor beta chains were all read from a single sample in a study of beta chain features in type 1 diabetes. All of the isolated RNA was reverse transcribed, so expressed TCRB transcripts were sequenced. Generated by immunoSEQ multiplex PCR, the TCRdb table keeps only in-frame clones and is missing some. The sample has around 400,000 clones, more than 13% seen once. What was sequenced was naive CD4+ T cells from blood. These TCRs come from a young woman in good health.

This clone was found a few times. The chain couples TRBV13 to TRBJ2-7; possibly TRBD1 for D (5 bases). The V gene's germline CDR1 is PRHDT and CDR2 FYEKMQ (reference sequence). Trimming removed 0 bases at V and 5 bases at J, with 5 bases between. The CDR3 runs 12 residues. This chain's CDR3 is CASSLGGHEQYF. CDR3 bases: TGTGCCAGCAGCTTAGGGGGGCACGAGCAGTACTTC. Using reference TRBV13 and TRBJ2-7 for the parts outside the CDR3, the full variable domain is AAGVIQSPRHLIKEKRETATLKCYPIPRHDTVYWYQQGPGQDPQFLISFYEKMQSDKGSIPDRFSAQQFSDYHSELNMSSLELGDSALYFCASSLGGHEQYFGPGTRLTVT.

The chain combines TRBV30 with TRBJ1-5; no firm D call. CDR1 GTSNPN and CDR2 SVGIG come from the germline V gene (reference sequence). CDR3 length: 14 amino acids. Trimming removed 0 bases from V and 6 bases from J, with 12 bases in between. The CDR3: CAWSVTAGGQPQHF. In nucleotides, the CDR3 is TGTGCCTGGAGTGTAACAGCTGGTGGTCAGCCCCAGCATTTT.

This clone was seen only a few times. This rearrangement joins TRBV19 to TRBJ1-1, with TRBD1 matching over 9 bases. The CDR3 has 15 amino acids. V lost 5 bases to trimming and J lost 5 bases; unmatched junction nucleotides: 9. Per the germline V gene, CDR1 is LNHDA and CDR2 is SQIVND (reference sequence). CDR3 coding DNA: TGTGCCAGTAGTGCGCACAGGGGGCGAAGAACTGAAGCTTTCTTT. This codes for CASSAHRGRRTEAFF.

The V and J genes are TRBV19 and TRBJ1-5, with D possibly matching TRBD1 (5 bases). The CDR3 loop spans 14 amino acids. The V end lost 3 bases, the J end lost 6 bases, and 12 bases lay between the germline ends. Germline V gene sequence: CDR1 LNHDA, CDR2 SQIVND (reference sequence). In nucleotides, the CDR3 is TGTGCCAGTAGTATGGAGACAGTAAGTCAGCCCCAGCATTTT. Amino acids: CASSMETVSQPQHF. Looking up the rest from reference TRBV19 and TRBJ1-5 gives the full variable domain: DGGITQSPKYLFRKEGQNVTLSCEQNLNHDAMYWYRQDPGQGLRLIYYSQIVNDFQKGDIAEGYSVSREKKESFPLTVTSAQKNPTAFYLCASSMETVSQPQHFGDGTRLSIL.

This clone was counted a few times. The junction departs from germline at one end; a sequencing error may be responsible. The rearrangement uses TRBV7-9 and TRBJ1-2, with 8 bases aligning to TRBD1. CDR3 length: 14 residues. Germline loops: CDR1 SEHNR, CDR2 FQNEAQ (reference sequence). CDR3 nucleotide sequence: TGTGCCAGCAGCAGACCGGGACAGGTCCACCAGTGGCCCTTC. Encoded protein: CASSRPGQVHQWPF.

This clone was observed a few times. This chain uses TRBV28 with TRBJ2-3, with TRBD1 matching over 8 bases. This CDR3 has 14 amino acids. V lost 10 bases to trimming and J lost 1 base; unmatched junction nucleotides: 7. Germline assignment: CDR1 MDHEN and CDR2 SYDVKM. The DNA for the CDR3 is TGTGCCACTCAATCAGGGGGCGGCACAGATACGCAGTATTTT. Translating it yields CATQSGGGTDTQYF.

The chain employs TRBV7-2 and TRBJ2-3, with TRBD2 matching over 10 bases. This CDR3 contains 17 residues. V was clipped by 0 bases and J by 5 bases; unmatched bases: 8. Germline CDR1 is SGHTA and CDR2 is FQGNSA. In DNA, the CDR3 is TGTGCCAGCAGCTTAGCTGGAGCGGGAGGGCCGAGAGATACGCAGTATTTT. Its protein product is CASSLAGAGGPRDTQYF.

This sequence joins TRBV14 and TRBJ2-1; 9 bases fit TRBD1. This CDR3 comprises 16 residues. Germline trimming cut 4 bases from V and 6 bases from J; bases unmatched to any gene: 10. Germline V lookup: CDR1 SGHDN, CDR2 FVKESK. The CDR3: CASSPDGTGLRNEQFF. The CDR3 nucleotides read TGTGCCAGCAGCCCCGACGGGACAGGGTTACGCAATGAGCAGTTCTTC.

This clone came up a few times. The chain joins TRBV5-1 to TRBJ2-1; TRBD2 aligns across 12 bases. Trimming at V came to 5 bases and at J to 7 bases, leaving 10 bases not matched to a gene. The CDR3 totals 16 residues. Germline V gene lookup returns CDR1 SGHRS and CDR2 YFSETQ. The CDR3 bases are TGCGCCAGCAGTTGGGCTAGCGGGAGGGCTACGAATGAGCAGTTCTTC. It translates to CASSWASGRATNEQFF.

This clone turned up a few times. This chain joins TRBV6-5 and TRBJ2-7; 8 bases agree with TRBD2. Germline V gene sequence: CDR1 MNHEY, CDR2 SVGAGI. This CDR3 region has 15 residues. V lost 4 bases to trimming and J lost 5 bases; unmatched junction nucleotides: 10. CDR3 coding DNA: TGTGCCAGCAGTTCCGGCGGGAGGAGGAACCACGAGCAGTACTTC. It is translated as CASSSGGRRNHEQYF.

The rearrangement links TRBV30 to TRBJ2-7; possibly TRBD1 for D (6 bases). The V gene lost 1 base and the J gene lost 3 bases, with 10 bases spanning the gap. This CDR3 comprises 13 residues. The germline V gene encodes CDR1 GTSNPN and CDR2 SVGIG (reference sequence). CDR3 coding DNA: TGTGCCTGGAGTGCCACAGGGTTCTACGAGCAGTACTTC. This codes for CAWSATGFYEQYF.

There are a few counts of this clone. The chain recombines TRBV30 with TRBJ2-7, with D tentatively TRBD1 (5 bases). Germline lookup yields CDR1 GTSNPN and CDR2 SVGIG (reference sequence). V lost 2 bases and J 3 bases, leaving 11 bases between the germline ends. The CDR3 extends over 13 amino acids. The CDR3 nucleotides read TGTGCCTGGAGTTTGGAGACAGTCTACGAGCAGTACTTC. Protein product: CAWSLETVYEQYF.

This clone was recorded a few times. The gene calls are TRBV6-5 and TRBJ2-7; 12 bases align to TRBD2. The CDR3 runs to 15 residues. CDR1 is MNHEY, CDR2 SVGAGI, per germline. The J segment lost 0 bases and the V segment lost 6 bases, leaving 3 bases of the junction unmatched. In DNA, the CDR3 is TGTGCCAGCAGCTTACTAGCGGGAGGCTCCTACGAGCAGTACTTC. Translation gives CASSLLAGGSYEQYF.

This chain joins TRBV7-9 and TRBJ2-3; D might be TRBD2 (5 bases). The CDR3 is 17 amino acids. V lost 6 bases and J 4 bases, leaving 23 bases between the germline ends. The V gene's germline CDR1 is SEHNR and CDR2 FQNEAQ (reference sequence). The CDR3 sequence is CASRPALAMREPDTQYF. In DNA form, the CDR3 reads TGTGCCAGCAGACCCGCATTGGCTATGAGGGAGCCAGATACGCAGTATTTT. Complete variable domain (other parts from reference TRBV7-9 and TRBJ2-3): DTGVSQNPRHKITKRGQNVTFRCDPISEHNRLYWYRQTLGQGPEFLTYFQNEAQLEKSRLLSDRFSAERPKGSFSTLEIQRTEQGDSAMYLCASRPALAMREPDTQYFGPGTRLTVL.

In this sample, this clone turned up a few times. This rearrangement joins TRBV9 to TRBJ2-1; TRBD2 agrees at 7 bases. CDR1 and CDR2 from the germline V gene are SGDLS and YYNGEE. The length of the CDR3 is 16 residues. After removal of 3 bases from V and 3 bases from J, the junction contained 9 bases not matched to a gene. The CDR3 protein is CASSADLAGYYNEQFF. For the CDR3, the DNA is TGTGCCAGCAGCGCGGACTTAGCGGGTTACTACAATGAGCAGTTCTTC.

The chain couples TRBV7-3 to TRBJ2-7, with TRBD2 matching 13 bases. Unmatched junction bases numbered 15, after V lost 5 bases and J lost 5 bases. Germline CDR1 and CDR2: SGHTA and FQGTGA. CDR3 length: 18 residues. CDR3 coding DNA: TGTGCCAGCAGCCCACGGGGACTAGCGGGGAGAGGAGGGGACGAGCAGTACTTC. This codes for CASSPRGLAGRGGDEQYF.

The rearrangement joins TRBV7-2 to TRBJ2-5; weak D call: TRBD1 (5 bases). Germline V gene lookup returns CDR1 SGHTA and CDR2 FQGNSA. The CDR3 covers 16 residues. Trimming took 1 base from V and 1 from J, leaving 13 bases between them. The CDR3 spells CASSLGGAQAQETQYF. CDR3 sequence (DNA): TGTGCCAGCAGCTTAGGTGGTGCACAGGCCCAAGAGACCCAGTACTTC.

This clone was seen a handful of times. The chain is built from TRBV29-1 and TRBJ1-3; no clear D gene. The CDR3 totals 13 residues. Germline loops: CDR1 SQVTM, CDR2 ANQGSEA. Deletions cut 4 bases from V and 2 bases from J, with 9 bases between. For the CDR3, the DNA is TGCAGCGTTGGCCAGATTGCTGGAAACACCATATATTTT. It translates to CSVGQIAGNTIYF.

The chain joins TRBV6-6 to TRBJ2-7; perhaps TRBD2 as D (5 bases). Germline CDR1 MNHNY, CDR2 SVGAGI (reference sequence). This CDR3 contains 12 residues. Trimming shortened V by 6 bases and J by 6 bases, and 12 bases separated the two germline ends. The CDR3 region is CASRTGLPEQYF. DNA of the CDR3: TGTGCCAGCAGAACCGGACTCCCCGAGCAGTACTTC.

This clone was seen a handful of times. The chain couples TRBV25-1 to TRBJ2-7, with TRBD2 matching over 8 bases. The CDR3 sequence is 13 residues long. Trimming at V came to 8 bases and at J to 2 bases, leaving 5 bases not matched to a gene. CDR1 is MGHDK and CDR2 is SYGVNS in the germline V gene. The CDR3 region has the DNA TGTGCCAGCGAGCTAGCGGGTACCTACGAGCAGTACTTC. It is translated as CASELAGTYEQYF.

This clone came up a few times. This CDR3 is CASTGQGLSYEQYF. The CDR3 DNA reads as TGTGCCAGCACAGGACAGGGGTTATCCTACGAGCAGTACTTC. V usage is TRBV2 and J usage is TRBJ2-7, with 9 bases lining up with TRBD1. V lost 7 bases, J lost 1 base, and 5 bases stayed unmatched. This CDR3 contains 14 residues. Germline V lookup: CDR1 SNHLY, CDR2 FYNNEI.

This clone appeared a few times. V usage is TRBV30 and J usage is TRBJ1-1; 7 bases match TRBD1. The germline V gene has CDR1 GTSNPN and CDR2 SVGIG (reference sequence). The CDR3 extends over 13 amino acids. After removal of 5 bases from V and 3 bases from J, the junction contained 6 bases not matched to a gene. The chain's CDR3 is CAWEKGQHTEAFF. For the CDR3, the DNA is TGTGCCTGGGAAAAGGGACAGCACACTGAAGCTTTCTTT.

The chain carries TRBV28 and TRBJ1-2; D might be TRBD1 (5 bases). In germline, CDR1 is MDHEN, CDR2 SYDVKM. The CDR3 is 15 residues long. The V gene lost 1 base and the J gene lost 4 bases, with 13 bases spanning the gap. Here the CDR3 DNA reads TGTGCCAGCAGTTTATACAGTCGGGGGGGCTATGGCTACACCTTC. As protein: CASSLYSRGGYGYTF.

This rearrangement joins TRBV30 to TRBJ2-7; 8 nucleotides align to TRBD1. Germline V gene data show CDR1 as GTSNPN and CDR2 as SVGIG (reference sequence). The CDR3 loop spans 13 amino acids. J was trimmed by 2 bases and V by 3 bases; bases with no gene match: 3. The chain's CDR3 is CAWSPGGPYEQYF. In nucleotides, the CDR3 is TGTGCCTGGAGCCCAGGGGGCCCCTACGAGCAGTACTTC.

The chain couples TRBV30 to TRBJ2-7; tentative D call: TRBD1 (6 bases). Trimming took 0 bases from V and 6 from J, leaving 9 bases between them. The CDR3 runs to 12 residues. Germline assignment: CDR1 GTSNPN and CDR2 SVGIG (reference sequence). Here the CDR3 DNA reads TGTGCCTGGAGTGTACCAGGGGCCGAGCAGTACTTC. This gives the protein CAWSVPGAEQYF.